The rows below give T cell receptor beta chains drawn from one sample of a study of cytomegalovirus exposure and HLA in healthy donors. The repertoire was sequenced with immunoSEQ multiplex PCR; TCRdb's copy has only in-frame clones and lacks some. The sample lists about 73,000 clones, 85% to 95% occurring once. The material sequenced was PBMCs. The origin of the receptors is a man younger than 30 in good health and CMV-seronegative. The CDR3 runs from the conserved cysteine through the conserved F or W. The D gene is left open where the match is weak. Not every row has a clone size; where given, it reads once, few, many or a size class.

>TRBJ2-3|.|14|.|TRBV7-7
CASSLELSTDTQYF
TGTGCTAGCAGCTTAGAACTTAGCACAGATACGCAGTATTTT
>TRBJ1-1|.|15|.|TRBV5-1
CASSLSGKGGTEAFF
TGCGCCAGCAGCTTGAGTGGAAAGGGAGGCACTGAAGCTTTCTTT
>TRBJ2-2|TRBD1|15|.|TRBV6-5
CASSRDRDTTGELFF
TGTGCCAGCAGTCGGGACAGAGATACCACCGGGGAGCTGTTTTTT
>TRBJ1-5|.|14|.|TRBV28
CASSLGLSNQPQHF
TGTGCCAGCAGTTTGGGCCTTAGCAATCAGCCCCAGCATTTT
>TRBJ2-3|TRBD2|13|.|TRBV13
CASTLGGSDTQYF
TGTGCCAGCACCCTCGGGGGGTCAGATACGCAGTATTTT
>TRBJ1-2|.|10|.|TRBV30
CAWGGPGYTF
TGTGCCTGGGGAGGACCTGGCTACACCTTC
>TRBJ2-1|TRBD2|14|.|TRBV7-3
CASSSGRTSEEQFF
TGTGCCAGCAGCTCCGGCCGGACTAGCGAAGAGCAGTTCTTC
>TRBJ2-7|.|13|few|TRBV28
CASKAAGIYEQYF
TGTGCCAGCAAGGCGGCAGGGATCTACGAGCAGTACTTC
>TRBJ2-1|.|12|.|TRBV11-2
CASSLNAVEQFF
TGTGCCAGCAGCTTAAACGCAGTTGAGCAGTTCTTC
>TRBJ1-2|.|15|.|TRBV21-1
CASSKKKTANYGYTF
TGTGCCAGCAGCAAAAAAAAGACAGCTAACTATGGCTACACCTTC
>TRBJ2-1|.|11|.|TRBV18
CASSPNNEQFF
TGTGCCAGCTCACCCAACAATGAGCAGTTCTTC
>TRBJ2-3|TRBD2|15|.|TRBV28
CASSRAGEGTDTQYF
TGTGCCAGCAGTCGAGCGGGGGAGGGCACAGATACGCAGTATTTT
>TRBJ2-3|.|14|.|TRBV5-4
CASSAQVSTDTQYF
TGTGCCAGCAGCGCCCAGGTTAGCACAGATACGCAGTATTTT
>TRBJ1-2|TRBD1|16|.|TRBV27
CASSLKVTGTVYGYTF
TGTGCCAGCAGTTTAAAGGTCACCGGGACAGTCTATGGCTACACCTTC
>TRBJ2-2|.|13|.|TRBV27
CASSPVGAGELFF
TGTGCCAGCAGTCCGGTGGGAGCCGGGGAGCTGTTTTTT
>TRBJ2-3|.|15|.|TRBV19
CASSIQPGSTDTQYF
TGTGCCAGTAGTATTCAGCCAGGGAGCACAGATACGCAGTATTTT
>TRBJ2-5|.|14|.|TRBV14
CASSLGLNQETQYF
TGTGCCAGCAGTCTCGGACTCAACCAAGAGACCCAGTACTTC
>TRBJ2-1|TRBD1|15|.|TRBV6-4
CASSVAGTAYNEQFF
TGTGCCAGCAGTGTCGCCGGGACAGCCTACAATGAGCAGTTCTTC
>TRBJ2-7|.|15|once|TRBV29-1
CSVGPVGSFSYEQYF
TGCAGCGTTGGTCCGGTTGGGAGTTTCTCCTACGAGCAGTACTTC
>TRBJ2-3|TRBD2|18|.|TRBV7-9
CASSLLLAGTSSTDTQYF
TGTGCCAGCAGCTTACTACTAGCGGGGACCTCTAGCACAGATACGCAGTATTTT
>TRBJ1-2|.|13|.|TRBV9
CASWGGEGEGYTF
TGTGCCAGCTGGGGAGGGGAGGGGGAGGGCTACACCTTC
>TRBJ2-7|.|13|once|TRBV18
CASSPGAGHEQYF
TGTGCCAGCTCACCTGGGGCAGGGCACGAGCAGTACTTC
>TRBJ2-3|TRBD2|17|.|TRBV4-2
CASSQDRQRGNTDTQYF
TGTGCCAGCAGCCAAGATCGCCAGCGGGGGAACACAGATACGCAGTATTTT
>TRBJ2-7|TRBD2|20|.|TRBV15
CATSRDSGLAGPEQTYEQYF
TGTGCCACCAGCAGAGATTCGGGACTAGCGGGACCCGAACAGACCTACGAGCAGTACTTC
>TRBJ2-2|TRBD2|12|.|TRBV29-1
CSVDGGNGELFF
TGCAGCGTTGACGGGGGGAACGGGGAGCTGTTTTTT
>TRBJ2-7|TRBD1|13|.|TRBV30
CAWMDRRTYEQYF
TGTGCCTGGATGGACAGGAGGACCTACGAGCAGTACTTC
>TRBJ2-1|.|15|.|TRBV6-5
CASGRQGLGYNEQFF
TGTGCCAGCGGTAGACAGGGACTGGGATACAATGAGCAGTTCTTC
>TRBJ1-2|.|13|.|TRBV5-4
CASSLGQPYGYTF
TGTGCCAGCAGCTTAGGACAACCCTATGGCTACACCTTC
>TRBJ1-4|.|13|.|TRBV30
CAWTLRSGEKLFF
TGTGCCTGGACCCTTAGGTCGGGTGAAAAACTGTTTTTT
>TRBJ2-3|.|13|.|TRBV30
CALASTGTDTQYF
TGTGCCTTAGCGTCGACGGGCACAGATACGCAGTATTTT
>TRBJ2-1|TRBD1|15|once|TRBV10-2
CASGRDRGIVHEQFF
TGCGCCAGCGGCCGGGACAGGGGGATTGTCCATGAGCAGTTCTTC
>TRBJ2-3|TRBD1|15|.|TRBV7-9
CASSNRDRSTDTQYF
TGTGCCAGCAGCAATAGGGACAGGAGCACAGATACGCAGTATTTT
>TRBJ1-1|.|14|.|TRBV5-1
CASKVWSSNTEAFF
TGCGCCAGCAAAGTTTGGAGCAGCAACACTGAAGCTTTCTTT
>TRBJ2-7|TRBD1|14|few|TRBV6-1
CASTTGDRGYEQYF
TGTGCCAGCACCACGGGGGACAGGGGGTACGAGCAGTACTTC
>TRBJ1-4|TRBD1|14|.|TRBV5-6
CASSSRQGEGKLFF
TGTGCCAGCAGCTCCCGACAGGGGGAAGGAAAACTGTTTTTT
>TRBJ2-1|.|14|.|TRBV7-9
CASSLERVQDEQFF
TGTGCCAGCAGCTTAGAGCGTGTCCAAGATGAGCAGTTCTTC
>TRBJ1-1|.|12|.|TRBV5-1
CASSPGGESAFF
TGCGCCAGCAGCCCAGGCGGGGAGTCGGCTTTCTTT
>TRBJ2-7|TRBD1|15|.|TRBV28
CASSSWDRGLVEQYF
TGTGCCAGCAGCTCCTGGGACAGGGGTTTAGTCGAGCAGTACTTC
>TRBJ1-6|TRBD1|14|.|TRBV6-1
CASSVRTGNSPLHF
TGTGCCAGCAGTGTAAGGACAGGGAATTCACCCCTCCACTTT
>TRBJ2-1|TRBD2|14|once|TRBV5-4
CASTLGRAQNEQFF
TGTGCCAGCACCCTAGGGAGGGCTCAAAATGAGCAGTTCTTC
>TRBJ2-2|TRBD1|14|.|TRBV7-3
CASSRDRTTGELFF
TGTGCCAGCAGCCGGGACAGGACAACCGGGGAGCTGTTTTTT
>TRBJ2-5|TRBD2|18|.|TRBV27
CASKPMGLAGPGRETQYF
TGTGCCAGCAAACCAATGGGACTAGCGGGGCCGGGCAGGGAGACCCAGTACTTC
>TRBJ1-1|.|16|once|TRBV6-5
CASSYSLGGSRTEAFF
TGTGCCAGCAGTTACAGCCTGGGAGGGTCGAGAACTGAAGCTTTCTTT
>TRBJ2-7|TRBD1|15|.|TRBV19
CASSAGTEPSYEQYF
TGTGCCAGTAGTGCCGGGACAGAGCCTTCCTACGAGCAGTACTTC
>TRBJ1-1|.|13|.|TRBV27
CASRLVANTEAFF
TGTGCCAGCAGACTAGTGGCGAACACTGAAGCTTTCTTT
>TRBJ2-1|.|15|once|TRBV7-2
CASSLETTVYNEQFF
TGTGCCAGCAGCTTAGAAACGACAGTATACAATGAGCAGTTCTTC
>TRBJ2-3|.|15|.|TRBV10-3
CAISESTLAGYTQYF
TGTGCCATCAGTGAGTCGACTCTTGCGGGGTATACGCAGTATTTT
>TRBJ2-7|.|12|.|TRBV27
CASSLAGNEQYF
TGTGCCAGCAGTTTGGCAGGGAACGAGCAGTACTTC
>TRBJ2-6|.|17|.|TRBV5-1
CASSLTSTSSGANVLTF
TGCGCCAGCAGCTTGACATCAACCTCCTCTGGGGCCAACGTCCTGACTTTC
>TRBJ2-6|.|17|.|TRBV15
CATSRDRGARGANVLTF
TGTGCCACCAGCAGAGATCGCGGGGCGAGGGGGGCCAACGTCCTGACTTTC